These T cell receptor beta chains were read from a single sample in a study of long-term antiretroviral therapy in people with HIV. The method was immunoSEQ multiplex PCR; TCRdb's version includes in-frame clones alone and lacks a portion of them. Of roughly 19,000 clones listed, around 80% are singletons. This specimen was unsorted PBMCs, taken 1.2 years after starting antiretroviral therapy. The source of these receptors is a woman aged 40 to 55 with HIV. Each CDR3 is given with its conserved first and last residue. A row's size may be missing; if present it is once, few, many or a size class.

clone_size	v_call	j_call	cdr3_aa
-	TRBV15	TRBJ2-7	CATSPALDGSYEQYF
-	TRBV5-1	TRBJ1-6	CASSLSGTRVDSPLHF
-	TRBV29-1	TRBJ2-3	CSARGTELAGGSTDTQYF
-	TRBV10-3	TRBJ2-1	CAINPGLPGDEQFF
-	TRBV18	TRBJ2-7	CASSPSDRAFYEQYF
-	TRBV9	TRBJ2-1	CASSVGSGRAYNEQFF
-	TRBV6-5	TRBJ1-4	CASTTLGEKLFF
-	TRBV6-5	TRBJ2-5	CASKVAGETQYF
once	TRBV7-9	TRBJ2-1	CASSPVAGSYNEQFF
-	TRBV10-2	TRBJ2-7	CASSASTGLSSYEQYF
-	TRBV7-2	TRBJ2-7	CASSLGLAGVYEQYF
-	TRBV28	TRBJ1-1	CASSAPQGDTEAFF
few	TRBV20-1	TRBJ1-4	CSASTEKLFF
-	TRBV4-3	TRBJ2-2	CASSQEPSLNTGELFF
-	TRBV7-8	TRBJ1-1	CASSSLRQGNTEAFF
-	TRBV25-1	TRBJ2-5	CASSDSIQETQYF
-	TRBV6-4	TRBJ2-1	CASSVVSAGGPYEQFF
-	TRBV28	TRBJ2-7	CASSYLAGAVVYEQYF
-	TRBV6-5	TRBJ2-7	CASRIQVNGGYEQYF